The 9 T cell receptor beta chains presented below share a single source sample, sequenced in a study of PD-L1 blockade in urothelial cancer. Time point in this sample: peripheral blood 6 weeks after treatment start. Using immunoSEQ multiplex PCR, the repertoire was profiled, and TCRdb retains in-frame clones only, with some absent. This table has about 41,000 clones, around 83% appearing once. Sequenced here: PBMCs, sampled around atezolizumab (anti-PD-L1) treatment. Receptors originate from an older man with urothelial cancer.

The chain employs TRBV7-9 and TRBJ2-3; TRBD2 aligns across 10 bases. V dropped 5 bases and J dropped 5; count of bases not matched to a gene: 10. The CDR3 sequence is 16 residues long. Per the germline V gene, CDR1 is SEHNR and CDR2 is FQNEAQ (reference sequence). This CDR3 reads CASSPVSLAGVDTQYF. CDR3 bases: TGTGCCAGCAGCCCCGTTTCGCTAGCGGGAGTAGATACGCAGTATTTT.

This chain connects TRBV19 to TRBJ1-1; TRBD1 matches at 10 bases. Germline CDR1 reads LNHDA; CDR2 reads SQIVND (reference sequence). V dropped 4 bases and J dropped 10; count of bases not matched to a gene: 12. The CDR3 contains 15 residues. This CDR3 is CASSRDRGIPERAFF. CDR3 in DNA: TGTGCCAGTAGTAGGGACAGGGGAATACCCGAGAGAGCTTTCTTT.

J is TRBJ2-5 and V is TRBV5-6; D may be TRBD2 (7 bases). Germline lookup yields CDR1 SGHDT and CDR2 YYEEEE. The CDR3 is made up of 15 amino acids. Trimming took 4 bases from V and 6 from J, leaving 19 bases between them. CDR3 amino acids: CASSQLGGGYQTQYF. The CDR3 DNA reads as TGTGCCAGCAGCCAATTGGGGGGGGGCTATCAGACCCAGTACTTC.

The chain has TRBV7-2 and TRBJ1-2, with D possibly being TRBD1 (5 bases). CDR1 and CDR2 from the germline V gene are SGHTA and FQGNSA. The CDR3 has 15 amino acids. V was trimmed by 0 bases and J by 4 bases, leaving 12 bases between them. The CDR3 here is CASSLARQYVYGYTF. The CDR3 coding sequence is TGTGCCAGCAGCTTAGCGAGACAGTACGTCTATGGCTACACCTTC.

V usage is TRBV28 and J usage is TRBJ1-5; TRBD1 matches 10 bases. The germline V gene encodes CDR1 MDHEN and CDR2 SYDVKM. This CDR3 contains 15 residues. J lost 0 bases, V lost 6 bases, and 2 bases had no gene match. The CDR3 sequence is CASRGQGHSNQPQHF. In DNA, the CDR3 is TGTGCCAGCAGGGGACAGGGGCATAGCAATCAGCCCCAGCATTTT. The full variable domain, its missing parts supplied by reference TRBV28 and TRBJ1-5, is DVKVTQSSRYLVKRTGEKVFLECVQDMDHENMFWYRQDPGLGLRLIYFSYDVKMKEKGDIPEGYSVSREKKERFSLILESASTNQTSMYLCASRGQGHSNQPQHFGDGTRLSIL.

This sequence joins TRBV7-2 and TRBJ2-1, with 9 positions matching TRBD2. The J segment lost 12 bases and the V segment lost 1 base, leaving 4 bases of the junction unmatched. Germline lookup yields CDR1 SGHTA and CDR2 FQGNSA. The CDR3 has 13 residues. The CDR3 here is CASSLVGGRVQFF. In DNA form, the CDR3 reads TGTGCCAGCAGCTTAGTAGGCGGGAGGGTGCAGTTCTTC.

The chain carries TRBV25-1 and TRBJ2-5; D is possibly TRBD2 (5 bases). Between the trimmed V and J ends, which lost 2 bases and 2 bases, there was a span of 9 bases. CDR1 and CDR2 from the germline V gene are MGHDK and SYGVNS. The length of the CDR3 is 14 residues. The CDR3 DNA reads TGTGCCAGCAGTGAAGATAGGACTCAAGAGACCCAGTACTTC. It is translated as CASSEDRTQETQYF.

The chain has TRBV5-8 and TRBJ2-1; D is perhaps TRBD1 (6 bases). The CDR3 has 13 amino acids. Looked up from germline, CDR1 is SGHTS and CDR2 is YDEGEE. V gave up 4 bases and J gave up 7 bases, with 12 bases separating them. CDR3 bases: TGTGCCAGCAGCGCGTACAGGGTAAATGAGCAGTTCTTC. Translating it yields CASSAYRVNEQFF.

The chain is built from TRBV7-2 and TRBJ2-3, with a weak D call TRBD2 (6 bases). CDR1 and CDR2 from the germline V gene are SGHTA and FQGNSA. The CDR3 extends over 13 amino acids. V shed 4 bases and J shed 6 bases, with 11 bases lying between them. The CDR3 loop reads CASSWGLGDTQYF. The CDR3 DNA reads as TGTGCCAGCAGCTGGGGACTTGGGGATACGCAGTATTTT. Filled out from reference TRBV7-2 and TRBJ2-3, the complete variable domain reads GAGVSQSPSNKVTEKGKDVELRCDPISGHTALYWYRQSLGQGLEFLIYFQGNSAPDKSGLPSDRFSAERTGGSVSTLTIQRTQQEDSAVYLCASSWGLGDTQYFGPGTRLTVL.